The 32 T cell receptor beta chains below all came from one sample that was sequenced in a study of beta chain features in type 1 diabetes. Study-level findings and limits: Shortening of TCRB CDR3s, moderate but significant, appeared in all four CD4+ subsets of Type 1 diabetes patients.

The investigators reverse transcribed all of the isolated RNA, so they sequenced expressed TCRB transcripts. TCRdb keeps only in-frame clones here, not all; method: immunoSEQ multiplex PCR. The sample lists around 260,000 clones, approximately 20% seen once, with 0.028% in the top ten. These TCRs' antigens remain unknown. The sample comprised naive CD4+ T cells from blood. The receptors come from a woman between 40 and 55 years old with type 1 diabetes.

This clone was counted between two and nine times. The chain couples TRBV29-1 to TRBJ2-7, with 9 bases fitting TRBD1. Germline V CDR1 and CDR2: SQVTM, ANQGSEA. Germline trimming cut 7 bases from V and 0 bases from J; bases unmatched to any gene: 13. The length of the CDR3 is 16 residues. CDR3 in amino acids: CSGLGTGKGSSYEQYF. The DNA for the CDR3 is TGCAGCGGGCTGGGGACAGGGAAGGGGAGCTCCTACGAGCAGTACTTC.

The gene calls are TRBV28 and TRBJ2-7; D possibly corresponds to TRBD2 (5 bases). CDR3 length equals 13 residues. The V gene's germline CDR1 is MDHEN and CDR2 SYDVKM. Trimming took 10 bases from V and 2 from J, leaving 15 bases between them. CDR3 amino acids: CATRRGSTYEQYF. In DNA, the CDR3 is TGTGCCACCCGGAGAGGGTCAACCTACGAGCAGTACTTC.

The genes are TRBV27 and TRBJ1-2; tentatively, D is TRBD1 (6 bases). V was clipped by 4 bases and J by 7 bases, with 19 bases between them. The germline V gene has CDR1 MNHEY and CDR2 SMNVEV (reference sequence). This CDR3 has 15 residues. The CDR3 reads CASSSLPRDKVGYTF. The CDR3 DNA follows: TGTGCCAGCAGTTCCCTCCCCCGGGACAAAGTTGGCTACACCTTC.

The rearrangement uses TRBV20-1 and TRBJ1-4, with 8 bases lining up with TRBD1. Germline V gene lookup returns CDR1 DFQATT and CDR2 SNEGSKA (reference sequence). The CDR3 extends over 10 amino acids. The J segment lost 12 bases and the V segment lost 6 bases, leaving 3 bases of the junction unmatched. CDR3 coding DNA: TGCAGTGCGGCGGACAGGGAACTGTTTTTT. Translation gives CSAADRELFF.

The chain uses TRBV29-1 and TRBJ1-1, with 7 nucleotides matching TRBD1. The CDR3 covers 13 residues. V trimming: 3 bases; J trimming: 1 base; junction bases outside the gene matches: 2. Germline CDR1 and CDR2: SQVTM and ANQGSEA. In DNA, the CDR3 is TGCAGCGTTGAGGGACAGCAGAACACTGAAGCTTTCTTT. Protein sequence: CSVEGQQNTEAFF. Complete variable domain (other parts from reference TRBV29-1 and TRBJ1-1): SAVISQKPSRDICQRGTSLTIQCQVDSQVTMMFWYRQQPGQSLTLIATANQGSEATYESGFVIDKFPISRPNLTFSTLTVSNMSPEDSSIYLCSVEGQQNTEAFFGQGTRLTVV.

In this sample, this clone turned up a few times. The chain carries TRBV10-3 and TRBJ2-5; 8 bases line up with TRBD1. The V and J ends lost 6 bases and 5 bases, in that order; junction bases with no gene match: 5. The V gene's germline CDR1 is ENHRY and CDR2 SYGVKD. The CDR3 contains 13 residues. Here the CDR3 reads CAIRIQGDETQYF. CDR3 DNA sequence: TGTGCCATCAGAATACAGGGGGACGAGACCCAGTACTTC.

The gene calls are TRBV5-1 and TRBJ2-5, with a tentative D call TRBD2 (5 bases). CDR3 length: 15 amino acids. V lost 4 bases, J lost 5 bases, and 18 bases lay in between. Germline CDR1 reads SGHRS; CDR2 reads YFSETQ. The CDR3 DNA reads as TGCGCCAGCAGCCGCCTGACGCCCTCGGGGGAGACCCAGTACTTC. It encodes CASSRLTPSGETQYF.

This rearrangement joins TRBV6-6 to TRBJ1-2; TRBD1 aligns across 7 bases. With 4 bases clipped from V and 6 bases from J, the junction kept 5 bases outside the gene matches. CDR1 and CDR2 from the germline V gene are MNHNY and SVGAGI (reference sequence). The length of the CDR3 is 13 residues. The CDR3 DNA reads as TGTGCCAGCAGTTCTGACAGGGAAAATGGCTACACCTTC. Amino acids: CASSSDRENGYTF.

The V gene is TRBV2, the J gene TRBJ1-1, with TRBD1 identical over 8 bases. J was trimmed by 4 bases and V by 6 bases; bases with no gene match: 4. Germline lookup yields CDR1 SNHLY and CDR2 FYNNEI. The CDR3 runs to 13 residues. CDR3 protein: CASRTGVGTEAFF. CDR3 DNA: TGTGCCAGCAGGACAGGGGTCGGCACTGAAGCTTTCTTT.

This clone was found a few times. This CDR3 reads CAVFGTNYGYTF. The CDR3 bases are TGTGCCGTGTTCGGGACTAACTATGGCTACACCTTC. The genes are TRBV28 and TRBJ1-2; D is ambiguous. This CDR3 contains 12 residues. The V gene lost 11 bases and the J gene lost 0 bases, with 10 bases spanning the gap. The V gene's germline CDR1 is MDHEN and CDR2 SYDVKM.

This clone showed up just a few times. For the CDR3, the DNA is TGTGCCACTTCCCCCTCTGGGACAGCCTATGGCTACACCTTC. Encoded protein: CATSPSGTAYGYTF. The chain employs TRBV28 and TRBJ1-2, with TRBD1 matching 7 bases. Unmatched junction bases numbered 12, after V lost 10 bases and J lost 4 bases. The CDR3 is made up of 14 amino acids. Germline CDR1 MDHEN, CDR2 SYDVKM.

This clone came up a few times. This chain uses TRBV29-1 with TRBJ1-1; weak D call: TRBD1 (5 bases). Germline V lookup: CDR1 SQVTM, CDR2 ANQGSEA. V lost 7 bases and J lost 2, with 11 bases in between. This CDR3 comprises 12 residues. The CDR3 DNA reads TGCAGCGCCAATAGGGGAAACACTGAAGCTTTCTTT. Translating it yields CSANRGNTEAFF.

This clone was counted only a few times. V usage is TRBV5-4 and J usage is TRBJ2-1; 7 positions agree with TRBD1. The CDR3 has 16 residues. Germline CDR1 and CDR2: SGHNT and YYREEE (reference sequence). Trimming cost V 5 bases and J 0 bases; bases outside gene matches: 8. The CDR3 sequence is CASSPQGSSSYNEQFF. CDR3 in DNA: TGTGCCAGCAGTCCACAGGGGTCGAGCTCCTACAATGAGCAGTTCTTC.

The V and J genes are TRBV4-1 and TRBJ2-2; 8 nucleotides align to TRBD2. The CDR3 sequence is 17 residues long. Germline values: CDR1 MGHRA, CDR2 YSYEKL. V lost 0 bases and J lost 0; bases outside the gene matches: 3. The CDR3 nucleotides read TGCGCCAGCAGCCAAGAGGTACTAGCGGCGAACACCGGGGAGCTGTTTTTT. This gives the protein CASSQEVLAANTGELFF.

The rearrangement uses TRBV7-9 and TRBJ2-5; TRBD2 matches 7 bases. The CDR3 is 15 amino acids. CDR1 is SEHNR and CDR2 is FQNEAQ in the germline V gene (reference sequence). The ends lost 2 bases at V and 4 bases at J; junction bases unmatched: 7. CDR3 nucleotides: TGTGCCAGCAGCTTAATTCCGGCGGGAGTAGAGACCCAGTACTTC. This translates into CASSLIPAGVETQYF.

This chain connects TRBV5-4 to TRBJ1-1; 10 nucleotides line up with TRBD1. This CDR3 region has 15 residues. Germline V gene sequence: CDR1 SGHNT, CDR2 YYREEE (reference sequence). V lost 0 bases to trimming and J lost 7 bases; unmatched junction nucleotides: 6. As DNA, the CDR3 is TGTGCCAGCAGCTTGGGGGGCCGGGACAGGGGTGAAGCTTTCTTT. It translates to CASSLGGRDRGEAFF.

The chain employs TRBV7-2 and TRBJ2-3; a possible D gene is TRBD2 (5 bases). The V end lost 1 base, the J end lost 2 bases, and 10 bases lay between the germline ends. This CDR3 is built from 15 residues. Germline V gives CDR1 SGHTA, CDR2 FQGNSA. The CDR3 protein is CASSLEQRFTDTQYF. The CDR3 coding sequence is TGTGCCAGCAGCTTAGAACAGCGGTTCACAGATACGCAGTATTTT.

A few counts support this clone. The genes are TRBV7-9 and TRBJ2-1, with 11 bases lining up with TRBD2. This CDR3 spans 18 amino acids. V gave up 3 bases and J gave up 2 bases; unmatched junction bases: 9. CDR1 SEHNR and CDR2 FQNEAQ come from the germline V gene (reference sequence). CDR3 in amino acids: CASSFQTGTSGTYNEQFF. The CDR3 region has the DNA TGTGCCAGCAGCTTTCAGACCGGGACTAGCGGAACCTACAATGAGCAGTTCTTC. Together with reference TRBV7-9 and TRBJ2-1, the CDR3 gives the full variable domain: DTGVSQNPRHKITKRGQNVTFRCDPISEHNRLYWYRQTLGQGPEFLTYFQNEAQLEKSRLLSDRFSAERPKGSFSTLEIQRTEQGDSAMYLCASSFQTGTSGTYNEQFFGPGTRLTVL.

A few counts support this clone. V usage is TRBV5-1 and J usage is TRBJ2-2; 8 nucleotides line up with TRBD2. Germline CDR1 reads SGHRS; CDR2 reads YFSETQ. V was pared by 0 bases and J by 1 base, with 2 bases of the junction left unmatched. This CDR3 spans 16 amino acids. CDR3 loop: CASSLAGRGNTGELFF. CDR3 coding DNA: TGCGCCAGCAGCTTGGCCGGGAGGGGGAACACCGGGGAGCTGTTTTTT.

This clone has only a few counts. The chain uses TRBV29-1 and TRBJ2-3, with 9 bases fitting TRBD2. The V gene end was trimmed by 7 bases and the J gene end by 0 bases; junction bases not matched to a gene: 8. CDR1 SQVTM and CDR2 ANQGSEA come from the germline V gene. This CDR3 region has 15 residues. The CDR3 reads CSAIRREGSTDTQYF. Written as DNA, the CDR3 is TGCAGCGCCATAAGGCGGGAGGGAAGCACAGATACGCAGTATTTT.

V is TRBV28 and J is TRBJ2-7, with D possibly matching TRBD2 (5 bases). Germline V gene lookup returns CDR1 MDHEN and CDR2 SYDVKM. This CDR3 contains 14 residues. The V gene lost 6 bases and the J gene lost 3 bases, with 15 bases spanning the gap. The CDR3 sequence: CASREDGLNYEQYF. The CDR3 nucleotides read TGTGCCAGCAGGGAAGACGGACTCAACTACGAGCAGTACTTC.

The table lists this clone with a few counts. CDR3 region: CASSQDREGWGKSSYNSPLHF. CDR3 DNA: TGCGCCAGCAGCCAAGATAGGGAGGGCTGGGGGAAAAGCTCCTATAATTCACCCCTCCACTTT. The genes are TRBV4-3 and TRBJ1-6, with D perhaps TRBD1 (5 bases). Germline V gives CDR1 LGHNA, CDR2 YSLEER. This CDR3 is 21 amino acids long. V lost 0 bases, J lost 0 bases, and 21 bases lay in between.

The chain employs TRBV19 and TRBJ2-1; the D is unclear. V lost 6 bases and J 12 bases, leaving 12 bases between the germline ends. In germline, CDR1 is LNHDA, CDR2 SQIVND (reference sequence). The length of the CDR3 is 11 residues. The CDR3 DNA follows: TGTGCCAGTAGCCCCGGTGATAGGCAGTTCTTC. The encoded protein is CASSPGDRQFF.

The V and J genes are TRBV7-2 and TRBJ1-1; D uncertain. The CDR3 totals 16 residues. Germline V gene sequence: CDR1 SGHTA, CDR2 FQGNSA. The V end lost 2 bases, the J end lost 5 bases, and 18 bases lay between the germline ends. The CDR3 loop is CASSLSSRSGRTEAFF. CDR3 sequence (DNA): TGTGCCAGCAGCTTATCCTCGAGGTCGGGGAGAACTGAAGCTTTCTTT.

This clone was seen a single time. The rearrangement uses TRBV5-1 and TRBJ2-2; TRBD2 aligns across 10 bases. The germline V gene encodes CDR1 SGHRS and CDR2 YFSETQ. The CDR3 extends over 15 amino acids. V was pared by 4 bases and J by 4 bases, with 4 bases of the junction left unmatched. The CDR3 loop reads CASSDLAGGTGELFF. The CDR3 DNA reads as TGCGCCAGCAGCGACTTAGCGGGAGGCACCGGGGAGCTGTTTTTT.

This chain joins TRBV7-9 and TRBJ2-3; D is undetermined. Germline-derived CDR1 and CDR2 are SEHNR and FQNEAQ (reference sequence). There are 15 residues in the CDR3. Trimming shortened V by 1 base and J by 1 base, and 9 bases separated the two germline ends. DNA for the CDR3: TGTGCCAGCAGCTTAGGGTCCGGAGGCACAGATACGCAGTATTTT. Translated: CASSLGSGGTDTQYF.

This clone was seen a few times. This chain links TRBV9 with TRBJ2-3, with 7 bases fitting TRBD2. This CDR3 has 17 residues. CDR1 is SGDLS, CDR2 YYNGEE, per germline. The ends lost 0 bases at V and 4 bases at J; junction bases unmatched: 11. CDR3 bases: TGTGCCAGCAGCGTAGCTGGCGGGAGTGGTTGGGCAGATACGCAGTATTTT. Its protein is CASSVAGGSGWADTQYF.

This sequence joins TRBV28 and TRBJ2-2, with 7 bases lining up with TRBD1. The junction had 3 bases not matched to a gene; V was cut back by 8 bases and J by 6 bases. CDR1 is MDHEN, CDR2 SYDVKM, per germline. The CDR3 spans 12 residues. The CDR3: CASHDRAGELFF. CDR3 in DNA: TGTGCCAGCCACGACAGGGCCGGGGAGCTGTTTTTT.

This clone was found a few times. For the CDR3, the DNA is TGTGCCAGCAGTGGACTAGCGGGAACCCTCGACGAGCAGTACTTC. It specifies CASSGLAGTLDEQYF. V gene TRBV2 combines with J gene TRBJ2-7, with 11 bases aligning to TRBD2. The CDR3 runs 15 residues. Losses at the gene ends were 4 bases for V and 5 bases for J; bases not matched to a gene: 7. Germline values: CDR1 SNHLY, CDR2 FYNNEI.

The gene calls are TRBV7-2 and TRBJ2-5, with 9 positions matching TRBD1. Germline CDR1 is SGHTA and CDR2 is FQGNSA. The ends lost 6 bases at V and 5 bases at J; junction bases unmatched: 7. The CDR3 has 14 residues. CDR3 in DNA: TGTGCCAGCAGGAGGACAGGGGATGGCGAGACCCAGTACTTC. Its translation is CASRRTGDGETQYF.

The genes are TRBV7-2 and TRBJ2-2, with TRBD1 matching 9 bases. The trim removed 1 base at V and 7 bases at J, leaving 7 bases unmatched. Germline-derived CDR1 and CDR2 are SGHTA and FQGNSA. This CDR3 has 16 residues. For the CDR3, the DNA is TGTGCCAGCAGCTTAGTAAGGACAGGGGTGAGCGGGGAGCTGTTTTTT. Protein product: CASSLVRTGVSGELFF.

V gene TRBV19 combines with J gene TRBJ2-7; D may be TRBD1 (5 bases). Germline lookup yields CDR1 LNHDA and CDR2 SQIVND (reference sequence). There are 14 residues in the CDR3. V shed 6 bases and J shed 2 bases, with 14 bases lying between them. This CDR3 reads CASSGGQDTYEQYF. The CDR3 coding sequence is TGTGCCAGTAGCGGTGGTCAGGACACCTACGAGCAGTACTTC.